Listed below are T cell receptor beta chains from one sample, sequenced in a study of cytomegalovirus exposure and HLA in healthy donors. Profiling relied on immunoSEQ multiplex PCR, and the TCRdb table lists in-frame clones only, not all of them. This table has 85,000 to 100,000 clones, over 60% appearing once. The sequenced material came from PBMCs. These receptors all come from a human donor in good health. Each CDR3 is given with its conserved first and last residue. D genes are given only for firm matches. Only some rows state a clone size, as once, few, many or a class for expanded clones.

d_gene | j_gene | abundance | v_gene | CDR3aa | CDR3nt
. | TRBJ1-5 | once | TRBV25-1 | CASSEVGDSGNQPQHF | TGTGCCAGCAGTGAAGTTGGGGATTCAGGGAATCAGCCCCAGCATTTT
. | TRBJ2-3 | . | TRBV30 | CAWRKQGSTDTQYF | TGTGCCTGGCGTAAACAGGGTAGCACAGATACGCAGTATTTT
TRBD2 | TRBJ2-1 | . | TRBV19 | CASSIGGTSGNAEQFF | TGTGCCAGTAGTATAGGCGGGACTAGCGGAAACGCGGAGCAGTTCTTC
TRBD2 | TRBJ2-3 | . | TRBV7-9 | CASSLARGGASRADTQYF | TGTGCCAGCAGCTTAGCGCGCGGGGGGGCCTCTAGAGCAGATACGCAGTATTTT
. | TRBJ1-3 | . | TRBV19 | CASTGPRSGNTIYF | TGTGCCAGTACGGGTCCTCGCTCTGGAAACACCATATATTTT
TRBD2 | TRBJ2-7 | . | TRBV7-3 | CASSLSGFLGGAPLFYEQYF | TGTGCCAGCAGCTTATCTGGTTTCTTGGGAGGGGCGCCCCTTTTCTACGAGCAGTACTTC
TRBD2 | TRBJ2-2 | . | TRBV9 | CASSVGAPSGRTGELFF | TGTGCCAGCAGCGTGGGAGCCCCAAGCGGGAGAACCGGGGAGCTGTTTTTT
TRBD2 | TRBJ2-2 | . | TRBV4-1 | CASSRGGTSTGELFF | TGCGCCAGCAGCCGCGGGGGGACGTCCACCGGGGAGCTGTTTTTT
. | TRBJ2-7 | . | TRBV29-1 | CSVEAAYEQYF | TGCAGCGTTGAGGCGGCTTACGAGCAGTACTTC
TRBD1 | TRBJ1-1 | . | TRBV4-1 | CASSQPGGYTEAFF | TGCGCCAGCAGCCAACCAGGGGGCTACACTGAAGCTTTCTTT
. | TRBJ1-5 | . | TRBV9 | CASSVTGRYQPQHF | TGTGCCAGCAGCGTCACAGGGCGGTACCAGCCCCAGCATTTT
. | TRBJ2-3 | . | TRBV9 | CASSAAYGDTQYF | TGTGCCAGCAGCGCTGCTTACGGGGATACGCAGTATTTT
. | TRBJ1-5 | . | TRBV6-1 | CARPSGFSNQPQHF | TGTGCCAGGCCATCAGGGTTTAGCAATCAGCCCCAGCATTTT
. | TRBJ1-2 | . | TRBV7-2 | CASSLDRRTNYGYTF | TGTGCCAGCAGCTTAGACAGACGAACTAACTATGGCTACACCTTC